This T cell receptor delta chain came from a study of γδ T cells in repeated Plasmodium falciparum infection. Study as a whole: Donors had four controlled P. falciparum NF54 infections over roughly 620 days. Malian samples came from no-transmission periods or across acute febrile malaria episodes. Each infection was followed by sampling at 21 days, plus baseline and some pre-infection draws.

The CDR3 sequence is 19 residues long. Germline V gene sequence: CDR1 TSWWSYY, CDR2 QGS. V trimming: 1 base; J trimming: 5 bases; junction bases outside the gene matches: 14. Gammadelta T cells were flow-sorted from PBMC into Vgamma9/Vdelta2+ and Vdelta2-negative populations for bulk analysis. Both TRG and TRD chains were sequenced from each sorted sample. TCRdb used CATT to re-call clones from the multiplex PCR reads. Altogether 75,000 to 100,000 delta-chain clones are present, over 1.1% being singletons, with the ten largest covering roughly 8.1%. This clone was observed a handful of times. This same CDR3 is encoded by further DNA sequences in the sample.

The material sequenced was gamma-delta T cells from blood. The source of this sequence is a pool of human donors (malaria-infected and uninfected, not separated). This chain uses TRDV1 with TRDJ2; 9 bases are a match to TRDD2. TCRdb supplies no J gene; here it was assigned by aligning the nucleotide sequence to germline. CDR3 amino acids: CALGEQYPFLLGDTAQLFF. CDR3 sequence (DNA): TGTGCTCTTGGGGAACAATATCCCTTCCTACTGGGAGATACAGCACAACTCTTCTTT.